This T cell receptor (beta chain) was retrieved from a study of response to subunit inactivated influenza vaccine. This CDR3 is 14 amino acids long. V was clipped by 3 bases and J by 3 bases; unmatched bases: 2. This clonotype was found many times. Via MiXCR, TCRdb re-called the RT-PCR reads, giving one row per CDR3 protein. The repertoire has hundreds of thousands of distinct CDR3 sequences, approximately 11% of them found once; the top ten carry 11%. These same data were also listed under a study on T cells expressing NK-cell markers. As that study records: UMI-tagged 5'RACE template switching yielded the TCR beta cDNA. In sorted CD3+CD56+NKG2C+, CD3+CD56+NKG2C- and CD3+CD56-NKG2C+ T cells, TCR beta repertoires were obtained. Most of the eight sequenced donors tested HCMV-seropositive; one tested seronegative. Each of about six donors carried dominant NKG2C+ clonotypes accounting for about 1.0-7.0% of CD8+ T cells.

Sample: PBMCs from blood, taken on the day of vaccination. V and J are TRBV12-3 or TRBV12-4 and TRBJ2-7, with 10 nucleotides matching TRBD2. This receptor was identified in a man aged 50-60 years who received an inactivated influenza vaccine. The DNA for the CDR3 is TGTGCCAGCAGTTTCGCTAGCGGGAGCTACGAGCAGTACTTC. This encodes CASSFASGSYEQYF.